The table lists the clone carrying this T cell receptor beta chain with a few counts. The data belong to a study of regulatory T cells in long-lasting Graves disease. Relying on iRepertoire HTBI primers and Arm-PCR of CDR3 regions, the team built TCR beta libraries. MiXCR, applied by TCRdb to the multiplex PCR reads, yields one record per CDR3 protein. Among about 470,000 distinct CDR3 sequences, 20% were seen once, and the ten largest hold approximately 7.8%. Germline CDR1 and CDR2: KGHDR and SFDVKD. Unmatched junction bases numbered 9, after V lost 0 bases and J lost 7 bases. CDR3 length: 18 amino acids. The time point denotes: persistent/refractory GD, antithyroid drugs over 5 years with positive TRAb. RNA from PBMCs was the source of the TCR library. The guidelines of the American Thyroid Association were the basis for diagnosing Graves' disease.

The genes are TRBV24-1 and TRBJ2-1, with 12 bases matching TRBD2. Sequenced here: peripheral blood mononuclear cells (PBMCs), sampled when the disease was refractory, from a patient treated with antithyroid drugs. The clonotype originates from a female donor with Graves disease. CDR3 coding DNA: TGTGCCACCAGTGATTTGAGGACTAGCGGGGTCCTGGGGAATGAGCAGTTCTTC. Translated, it gives CATSDLRTSGVLGNEQFF.